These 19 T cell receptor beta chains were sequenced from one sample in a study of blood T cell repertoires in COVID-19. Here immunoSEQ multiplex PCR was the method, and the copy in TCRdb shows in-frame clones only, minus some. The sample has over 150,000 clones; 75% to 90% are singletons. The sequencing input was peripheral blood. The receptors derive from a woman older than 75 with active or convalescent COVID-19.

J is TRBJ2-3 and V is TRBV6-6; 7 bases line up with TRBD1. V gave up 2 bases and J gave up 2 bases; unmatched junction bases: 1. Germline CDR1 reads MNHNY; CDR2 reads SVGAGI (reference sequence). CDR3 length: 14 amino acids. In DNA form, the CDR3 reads TGTGCCAGCAGTTACAGGGGGCTCACAGATACGCAGTATTTT. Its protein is CASSYRGLTDTQYF.

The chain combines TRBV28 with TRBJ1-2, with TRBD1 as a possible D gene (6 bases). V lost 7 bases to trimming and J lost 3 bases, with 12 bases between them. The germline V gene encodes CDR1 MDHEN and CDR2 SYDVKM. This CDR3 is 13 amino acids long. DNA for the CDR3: TGTGCCAGCATCGAACAGGGAGACTATGGCTACACCTTC. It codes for CASIEQGDYGYTF.

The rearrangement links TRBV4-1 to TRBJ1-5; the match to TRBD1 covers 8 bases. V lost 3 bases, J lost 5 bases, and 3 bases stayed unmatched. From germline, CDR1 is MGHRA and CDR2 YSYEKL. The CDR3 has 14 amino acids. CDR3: CASSHDRGYQPQHF. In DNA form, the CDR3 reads TGCGCCAGCAGCCATGACAGGGGATATCAGCCCCAGCATTTT.

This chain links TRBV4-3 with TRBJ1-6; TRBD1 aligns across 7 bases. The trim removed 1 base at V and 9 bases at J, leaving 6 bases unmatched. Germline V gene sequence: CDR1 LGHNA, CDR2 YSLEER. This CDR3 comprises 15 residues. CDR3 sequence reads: CASSQGGTVGSPLHF. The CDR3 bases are TGCGCCAGCAGCCAAGGGGGGACAGTCGGTTCACCCCTCCACTTT.

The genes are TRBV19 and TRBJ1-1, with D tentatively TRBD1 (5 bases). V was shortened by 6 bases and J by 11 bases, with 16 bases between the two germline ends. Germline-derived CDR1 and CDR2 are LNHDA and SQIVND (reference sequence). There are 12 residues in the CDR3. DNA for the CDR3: TGTGCCAGTAGCCCGGAGGGGACTCGGGCTTTCTTT. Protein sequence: CASSPEGTRAFF. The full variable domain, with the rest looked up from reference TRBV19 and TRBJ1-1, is DGGITQSPKYLFRKEGQNVTLSCEQNLNHDAMYWYRQDPGQGLRLIYYSQIVNDFQKGDIAEGYSVSREKKESFPLTVTSAQKNPTAFYLCASSPEGTRAFFGQGTRLTVV.

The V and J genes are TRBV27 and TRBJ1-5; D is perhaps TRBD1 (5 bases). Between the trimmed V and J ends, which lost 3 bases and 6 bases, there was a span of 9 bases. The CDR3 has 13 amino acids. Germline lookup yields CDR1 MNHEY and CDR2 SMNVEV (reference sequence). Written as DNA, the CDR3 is TGTGCCAGCAGTTTGGGGCCGGTTCAGCCCCAGCATTTT. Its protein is CASSLGPVQPQHF.

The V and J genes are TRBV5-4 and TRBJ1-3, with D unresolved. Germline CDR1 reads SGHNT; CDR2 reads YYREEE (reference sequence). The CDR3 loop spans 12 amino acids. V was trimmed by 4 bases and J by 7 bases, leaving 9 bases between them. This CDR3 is CASSPDFNTIYF. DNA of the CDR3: TGTGCCAGCAGCCCGGACTTCAACACCATATATTTT. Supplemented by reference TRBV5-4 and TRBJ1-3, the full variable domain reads ETGVTQSPTHLIKTRGQQVTLRCSSQSGHNTVSWYQQALGQGPQFIFQYYREEENGRGNFPPRFSGLQFPNYSSELNVNALELDDSALYLCASSPDFNTIYFGEGSWLTVV.

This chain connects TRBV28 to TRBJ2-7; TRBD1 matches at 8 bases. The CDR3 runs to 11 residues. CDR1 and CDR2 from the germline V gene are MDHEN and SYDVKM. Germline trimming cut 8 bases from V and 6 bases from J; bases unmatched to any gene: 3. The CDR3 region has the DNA TGTGCCAGCCTGGACAGGGCCGAGCAGTACTTC. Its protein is CASLDRAEQYF.

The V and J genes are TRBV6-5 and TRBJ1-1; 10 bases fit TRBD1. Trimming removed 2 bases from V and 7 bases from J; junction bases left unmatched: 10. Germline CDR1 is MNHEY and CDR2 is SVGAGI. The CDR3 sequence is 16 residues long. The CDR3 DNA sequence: TGTGCCAGCAGTTACAGACGGGACAGGGGAGGTGGTGAAGCTTTCTTT. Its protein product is CASSYRRDRGGGEAFF.

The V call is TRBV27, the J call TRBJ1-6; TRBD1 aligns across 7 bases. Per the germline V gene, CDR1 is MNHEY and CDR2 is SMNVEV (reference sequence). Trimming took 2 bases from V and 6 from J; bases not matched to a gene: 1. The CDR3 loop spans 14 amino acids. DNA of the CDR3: TGTGCCAGCAGTTTACAGGGGGGTAATTCACCCCTCCACTTT. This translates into CASSLQGGNSPLHF.

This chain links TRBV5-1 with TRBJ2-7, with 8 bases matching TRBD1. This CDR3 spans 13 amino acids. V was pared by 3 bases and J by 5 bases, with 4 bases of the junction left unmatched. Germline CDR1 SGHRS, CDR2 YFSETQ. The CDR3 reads CASSSTGAHEQYF. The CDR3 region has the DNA TGCGCCAGCAGCTCGACAGGGGCCCACGAGCAGTACTTC.

In DNA, the CDR3 is TGTGCAGCCGGGGGGGAGACCCAGTACTTC. Protein product: CAAGGETQYF. The rearrangement links TRBV7-9 to TRBJ2-5; TRBD2 matches at 7 bases. CDR3 length: 10 amino acids. Per germline, CDR1 SEHNR and CDR2 FQNEAQ (reference sequence).

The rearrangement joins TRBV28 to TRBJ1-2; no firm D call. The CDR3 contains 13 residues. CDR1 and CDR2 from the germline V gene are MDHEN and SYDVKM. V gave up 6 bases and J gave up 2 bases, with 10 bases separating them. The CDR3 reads CASSLGSNYGYTF. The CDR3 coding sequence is TGTGCCAGCAGCCTCGGGTCGAACTATGGCTACACCTTC.

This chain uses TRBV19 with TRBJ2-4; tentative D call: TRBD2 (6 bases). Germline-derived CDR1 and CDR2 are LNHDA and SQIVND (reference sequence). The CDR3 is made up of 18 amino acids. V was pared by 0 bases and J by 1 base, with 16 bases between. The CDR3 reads CASSIDRVGGVAKNIQYF. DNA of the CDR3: TGTGCCAGTAGTATAGATAGGGTCGGAGGGGTCGCCAAAAACATTCAGTACTTC. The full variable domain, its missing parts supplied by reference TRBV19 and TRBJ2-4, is DGGITQSPKYLFRKEGQNVTLSCEQNLNHDAMYWYRQDPGQGLRLIYYSQIVNDFQKGDIAEGYSVSREKKESFPLTVTSAQKNPTAFYLCASSIDRVGGVAKNIQYFGAGTRLSVL.

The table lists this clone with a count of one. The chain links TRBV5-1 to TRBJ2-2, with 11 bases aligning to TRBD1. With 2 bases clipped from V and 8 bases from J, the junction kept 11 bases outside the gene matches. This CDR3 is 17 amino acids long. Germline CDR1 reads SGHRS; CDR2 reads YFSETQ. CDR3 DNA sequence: TGCGCCAGCAGCTTTAGAGCCCCGGACAGGGGGCCTGGGGAGCTGTTTTTT. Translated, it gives CASSFRAPDRGPGELFF.

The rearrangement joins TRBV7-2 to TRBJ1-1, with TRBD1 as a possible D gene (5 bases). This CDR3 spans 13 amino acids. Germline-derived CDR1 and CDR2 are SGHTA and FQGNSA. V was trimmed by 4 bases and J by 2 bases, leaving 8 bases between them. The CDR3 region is CASSSDSNTEAFF. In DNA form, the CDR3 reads TGTGCCAGCAGCTCTGACAGCAACACTGAAGCTTTCTTT. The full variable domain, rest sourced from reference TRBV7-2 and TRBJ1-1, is GAGVSQSPSNKVTEKGKDVELRCDPISGHTALYWYRQSLGQGLEFLIYFQGNSAPDKSGLPSDRFSAERTGGSVSTLTIQRTQQEDSAVYLCASSSDSNTEAFFGQGTRLTVV.

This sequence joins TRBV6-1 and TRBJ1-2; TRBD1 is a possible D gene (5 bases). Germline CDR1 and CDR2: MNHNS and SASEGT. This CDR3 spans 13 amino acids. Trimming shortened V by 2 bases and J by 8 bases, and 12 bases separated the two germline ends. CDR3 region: CASSEKQVGGYTF. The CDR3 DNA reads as TGTGCCAGCAGTGAAAAACAGGTTGGAGGCTACACCTTC.

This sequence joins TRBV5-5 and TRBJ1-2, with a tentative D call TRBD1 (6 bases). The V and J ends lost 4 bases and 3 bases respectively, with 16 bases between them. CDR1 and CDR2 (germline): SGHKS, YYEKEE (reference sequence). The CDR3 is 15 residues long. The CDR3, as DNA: TGTGCCAGCAGCACCACAGGGTCTGGTGACTATGGCTACACCTTC. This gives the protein CASSTTGSGDYGYTF.

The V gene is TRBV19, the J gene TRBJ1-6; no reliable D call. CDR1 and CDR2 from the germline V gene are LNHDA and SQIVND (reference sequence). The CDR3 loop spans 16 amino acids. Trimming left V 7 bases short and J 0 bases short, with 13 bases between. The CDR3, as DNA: TGTGCCAGTACCCCGACTGCGAGCTCCTATAATTCACCCCTCCACTTT. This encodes CASTPTASSYNSPLHF.